This section outlines one T cell receptor beta chain sequence together with its context. The sample originates from a study of shared clonotypes between healthy human individuals. In the study overall: For every donor, three CD4 naive, three CD4 memory, two CD8 naive and one CD8 memory plates were used.

The germline V and J ends were trimmed by 1 base and 7 bases, with 18 bases remaining between them. The CDR3 totals 15 residues. Germline CDR1 reads SGHKS; CDR2 reads YYEKEE (reference sequence). For every subset, genomic DNA was evenly distributed across several immunoSEQ plates. The protocol was immunoSEQ multiplex PCR, while the TCRdb copy is restricted to in-frame clones and leaves out a portion. The data contain roughly 640,000 clones, about 74% of them seen just once; the ten biggest clones take up approximately 1.6%. Sample: memory CD4+ T cells sorted from blood. Subset: CD45RA-negative fraction. The receptor comes from a woman aged 25 to 39 in good health. The chain links TRBV5-5 to TRBJ2-7; D might be TRBD1 (5 bases). The CDR3 nucleotides are TGTGCCAGCAGCTTGCACACGACAGTCGCGCTTGAGCAGTACTTC. Residues: CASSLHTTVALEQYF.